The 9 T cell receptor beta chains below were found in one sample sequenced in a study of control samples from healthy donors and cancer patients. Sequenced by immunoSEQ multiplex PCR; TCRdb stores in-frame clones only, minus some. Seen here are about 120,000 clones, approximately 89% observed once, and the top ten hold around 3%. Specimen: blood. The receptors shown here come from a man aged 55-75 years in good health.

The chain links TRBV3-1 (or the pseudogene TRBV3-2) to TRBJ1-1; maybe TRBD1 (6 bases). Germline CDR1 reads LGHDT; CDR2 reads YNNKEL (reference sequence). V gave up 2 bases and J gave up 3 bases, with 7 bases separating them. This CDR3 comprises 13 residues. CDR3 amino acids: CASSQTGYTEAFF. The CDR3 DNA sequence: TGTGCCAGCAGCCAAACAGGGTACACTGAAGCTTTCTTT.

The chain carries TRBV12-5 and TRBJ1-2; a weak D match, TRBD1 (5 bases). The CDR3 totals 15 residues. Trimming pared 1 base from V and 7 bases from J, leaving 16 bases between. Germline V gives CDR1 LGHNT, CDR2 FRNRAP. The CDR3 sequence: CASGLEMGGAGGYTF. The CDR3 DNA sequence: TGTGCTAGTGGTTTGGAAATGGGTGGGGCAGGTGGCTACACCTTC. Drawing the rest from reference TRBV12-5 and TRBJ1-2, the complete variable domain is DARVTQTPRHKVTEMGQEVTMRCQPILGHNTVFWYRQTMMQGLELLAYFRNRAPLDDSGMPKDRFSAEMPDATLATLKIQPSEPRDSAVYFCASGLEMGGAGGYTFGSGTRLTVV.

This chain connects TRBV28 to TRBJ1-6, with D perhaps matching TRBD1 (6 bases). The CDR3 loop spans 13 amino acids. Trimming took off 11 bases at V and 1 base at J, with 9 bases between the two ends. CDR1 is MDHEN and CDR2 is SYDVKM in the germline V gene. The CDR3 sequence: CAGGGSYNSPLHF. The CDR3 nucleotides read TGTGCCGGAGGGGGATCCTATAATTCACCCCTCCACTTT.

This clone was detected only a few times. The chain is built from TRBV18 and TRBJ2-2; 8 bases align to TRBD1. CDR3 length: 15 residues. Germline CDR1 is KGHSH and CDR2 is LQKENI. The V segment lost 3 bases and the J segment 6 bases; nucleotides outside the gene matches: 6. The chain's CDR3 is CASSPRGQAAGELFF. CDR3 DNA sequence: TGTGCCAGCTCACCGAGGGGACAGGCTGCCGGGGAGCTGTTTTTT.

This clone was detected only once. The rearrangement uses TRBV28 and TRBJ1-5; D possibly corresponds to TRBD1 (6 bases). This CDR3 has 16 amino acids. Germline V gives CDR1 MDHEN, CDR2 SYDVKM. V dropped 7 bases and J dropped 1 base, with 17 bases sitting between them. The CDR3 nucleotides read TGTGCCAGCAATGCTTCAGGGGAGGGGAGCAATCAGCCCCAGCATTTT. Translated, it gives CASNASGEGSNQPQHF.

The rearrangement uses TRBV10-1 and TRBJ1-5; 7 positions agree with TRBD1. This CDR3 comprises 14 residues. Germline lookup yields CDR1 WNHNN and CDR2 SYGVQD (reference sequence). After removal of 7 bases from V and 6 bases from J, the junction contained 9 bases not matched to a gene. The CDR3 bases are TGCGCCAGCAATCCGGAAGGGGGCAGTCAGCCCCAGCATTTT. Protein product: CASNPEGGSQPQHF.

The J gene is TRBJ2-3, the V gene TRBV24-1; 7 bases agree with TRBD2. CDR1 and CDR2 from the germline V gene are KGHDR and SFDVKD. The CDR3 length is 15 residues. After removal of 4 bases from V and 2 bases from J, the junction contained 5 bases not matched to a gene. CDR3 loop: CATSDREGYTDTQYF. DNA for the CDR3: TGTGCCACCAGTGACAGGGAGGGTTACACAGATACGCAGTATTTT.

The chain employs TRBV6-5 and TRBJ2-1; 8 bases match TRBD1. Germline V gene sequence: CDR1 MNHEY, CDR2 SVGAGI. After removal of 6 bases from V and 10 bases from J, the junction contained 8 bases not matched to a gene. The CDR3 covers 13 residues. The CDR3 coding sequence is TGTGCCAGCAGCAACCCCCCAGGGGGCGAGCAGTTCTTC. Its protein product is CASSNPPGGEQFF.

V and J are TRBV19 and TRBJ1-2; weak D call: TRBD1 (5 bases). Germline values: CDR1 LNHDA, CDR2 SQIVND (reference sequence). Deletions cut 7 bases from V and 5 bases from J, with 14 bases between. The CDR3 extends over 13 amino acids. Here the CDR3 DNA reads TGTGCCAGTAAACTGGGGCAGTCTTATGGCTACACCTTC. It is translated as CASKLGQSYGYTF.